This passage covers 2 T cell receptor beta chains from one sample sequenced in a study of somatic mutations in cytotoxic T cells in rheumatoid arthritis. The assay was immunoSEQ multiplex PCR, and TCRdb's table has in-frame clones only and misses some. The repertoire has 18,000 or so clones, 74% of them found once; the top ten carry roughly 5%. The material sequenced was CD8+ T cells sorted from blood. The origin of the receptors is a man in his 60s in good health.

The chain combines TRBV28 with TRBJ2-1; TRBD2 is a possible D gene (5 bases). Germline V gene data show CDR1 as MDHEN and CDR2 as SYDVKM. V was shortened by 1 base and J by 0 bases, with 7 bases between the two germline ends. The CDR3 is 15 residues long. CDR3: CASSLSGSSYNEQFF. CDR3 DNA sequence: TGTGCCAGCAGTTTATCGGGGAGCTCCTACAATGAGCAGTTCTTC.

The chain links TRBV20-1 to TRBJ1-1; tentative D call: TRBD1 (5 bases). The CDR3 totals 11 residues. Germline V gene lookup returns CDR1 DFQATT and CDR2 SNEGSKA (reference sequence). The CDR3 protein is CRGGDVTEAFF. CDR3 in DNA: TGCAGGGGGGGGGATGTCACTGAAGCTTTCTTT.